These 8 T cell receptor beta chains were all obtained from the same sample, sequenced in a study of T cells in localized non-small cell lung cancer. Only in-frame clones appear in the TCRdb table, and some are missing; sequencing was by immunoSEQ multiplex PCR. The data hold about 24,000 clones, with about 89% observed a single time. The input for sequencing was peripheral blood, taken before any cancer treatment. Receptors were obtained from a man between 40 and 70 years old with stage I squamous cell lung carcinoma.

This clone was seen only a few times. The genes are TRBV6-6 and TRBJ1-1; no reliable D call. CDR3 length: 13 amino acids. V was shortened by 4 bases and J by 6 bases, with 12 bases between the two germline ends. Germline V gene data show CDR1 as MNHNY and CDR2 as SVGAGI (reference sequence). The CDR3 spells CASSSRVGSEAFF. The CDR3 coding sequence is TGTGCCAGCAGTTCGAGGGTAGGTTCTGAAGCTTTCTTT.

The chain is built from TRBV7-8 and TRBJ1-3; TRBD1 agrees at 7 bases. The CDR3 has 13 amino acids. V shed 7 bases and J 4 bases; nucleotides not matched to a gene: 4. Per the germline V gene, CDR1 is SGHVS and CDR2 is FQNEAQ. The CDR3 nucleotides read TGTGCCAGCACCAAGGGACAGGGAAACACCATATATTTT. It encodes CASTKGQGNTIYF.

The V gene is TRBV6-1, the J gene TRBJ2-1; D unclear. The CDR3 length is 14 residues. Trimming removed 7 bases at V and 0 bases at J, with 10 bases between. CDR1 and CDR2 from the germline V gene are MNHNS and SASEGT. DNA of the CDR3: TGTGCCAGCAATGAGGAAAGCTCCTACAATGAGCAGTTCTTC. Its translation is CASNEESSYNEQFF.

This chain joins TRBV2 and TRBJ2-5; D ambiguous. Germline lookup yields CDR1 SNHLY and CDR2 FYNNEI. CDR3 length: 14 residues. V shed 0 bases and J shed 5 bases, with 10 bases lying between them. The CDR3 DNA sequence: TGTGCCAGCAGTGAAGCTGAAAGGTTTGAGACCCAGTACTTC. This sequence encodes CASSEAERFETQYF.

The chain is built from TRBV19 and TRBJ1-5; 7 nucleotides align to TRBD1. The length of the CDR3 is 16 residues. Germline V CDR1 and CDR2: LNHDA, SQIVND (reference sequence). The V gene end was trimmed by 4 bases and the J gene end by 2 bases; junction bases not matched to a gene: 8. CDR3 nucleotide sequence: TGTGCCAGTAGTACCCTGACAGGGTTCGGCAATCAGCCCCAGCATTTT. Translation: CASSTLTGFGNQPQHF.

This clone was observed a single time. The CDR3 coding sequence is TGTGCCAGCAGCCCCGCGGGAGGGGGCTGGGATCAGCCCCAGCATTTT. Amino acid sequence: CASSPAGGGWDQPQHF. The V gene is TRBV7-9, the J gene TRBJ1-5, with 7 bases matching TRBD1. CDR1 and CDR2 from the germline V gene are SEHNR and FQNEAQ (reference sequence). The V gene end was trimmed by 5 bases and the J gene end by 5 bases; junction bases not matched to a gene: 12. The CDR3 runs 16 residues. The whole variable domain, filled in from reference TRBV7-9 and TRBJ1-5, reads DTGVSQNPRHKITKRGQNVTFRCDPISEHNRLYWYRQTLGQGPEFLTYFQNEAQLEKSRLLSDRFSAERPKGSFSTLEIQRTEQGDSAMYLCASSPAGGGWDQPQHFGDGTRLSIL.

V usage is TRBV7-2 and J usage is TRBJ1-6; 7 positions match TRBD1. From germline, CDR1 is SGHTA and CDR2 FQGNSA. V lost 7 bases, J lost 4 bases, and 4 bases stayed unmatched. The CDR3 totals 14 residues. The CDR3 nucleotides read TGTGCCAGCACCCTGGGACAGTATAATTCACCCCTCCACTTT. It translates to CASTLGQYNSPLHF.

The rearrangement uses TRBV18 and TRBJ2-3; TRBD2 is a possible D gene (6 bases). This CDR3 spans 17 amino acids. The germline CDR1 and CDR2 sequences are KGHSH and LQKENI. V lost 3 bases and J 8 bases, leaving 24 bases between the germline ends. The CDR3 DNA follows: TGTGCCAGCTCACCGGAAGTTTGGGACTTTCGCAGGAGTACGCAGTATTTT. Translated, it gives CASSPEVWDFRRSTQYF.